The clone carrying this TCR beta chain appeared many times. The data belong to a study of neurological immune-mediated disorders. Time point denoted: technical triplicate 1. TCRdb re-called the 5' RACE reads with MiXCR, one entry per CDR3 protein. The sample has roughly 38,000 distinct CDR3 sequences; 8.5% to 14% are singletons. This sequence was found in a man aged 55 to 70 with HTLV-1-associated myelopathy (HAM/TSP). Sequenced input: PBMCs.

The CDR3 spells CASSFGIYEQYF. The CDR3 DNA sequence: TGTGCCAGCAGCTTTGGAATCTACGAGCAGTACTTC. The chain has TRBV6-2 or TRBV6-3 and TRBJ2-7; D is unresolved. This CDR3 has 12 amino acids. V was trimmed by 6 bases and J by 3 bases, leaving 9 bases between them. The germline V gene encodes CDR1 MNHEY and CDR2 SVGEGT.